This entry lists 9 T cell receptor beta chains sequenced from one sample in a study of Graves' ophthalmopathy and Graves' hyperthyroidism. Scientists amplified the TCR beta CDR3 regions from RNA transcripts. The authors performed first-round RT-PCR with HTBI primers and then a second-round multiplex PCR. TCRdb reprocessed the multiplex PCR reads with MiXCR, giving one entry per CDR3 protein. Of roughly 600,000 distinct CDR3 sequences listed, under 45% are singletons. Sequenced sample: peripheral blood or thyroid tissue (not recorded which). These receptors were obtained from an adult man with Graves' hyperthyroidism.

This clonotype was seen many times. The chain couples TRBV5-1 to TRBJ2-7; maybe TRBD2 (6 bases). The CDR3 contains 15 residues. V was pared by 3 bases and J by 5 bases, with 18 bases between. The germline V gene has CDR1 SGHRS and CDR2 YFSETQ. CDR3 DNA: TGCGCCAGCAGCTGGGGACGGGGGTGGGAAGACGAGCAGTACTTC. Amino acids: CASSWGRGWEDEQYF.

This clonotype has at least ten counts. J is TRBJ1-1 and V is TRBV7-2; a possible D gene is TRBD1 (5 bases). The CDR3 sequence is 15 residues long. Germline CDR1 and CDR2: SGHTA and FQGNSA. Trimming removed 4 bases from V and 4 bases from J, with 16 bases in between. The CDR3 sequence: CASSSFQGRGTEAFF. Written as DNA, the CDR3 is TGTGCCAGCAGCTCCTTTCAGGGACGGGGCACTGAAGCTTTCTTT.

This sequence joins TRBV7-2 and TRBJ1-1, with D maybe TRBD1 (6 bases). Looked up from germline, CDR1 is SGHTA and CDR2 is FQGNSA. Trimming took 5 bases from V and 2 from J, leaving 12 bases between them. The CDR3 is made up of 14 amino acids. CDR3 region: CASSPGAENTEAFF. The CDR3 DNA follows: TGTGCCAGCAGCCCGGGGGCGGAAAACACTGAAGCTTTCTTT.

The chain employs TRBV28 and TRBJ2-7; 13 nucleotides agree with TRBD2. CDR3 size: 13 residues. Germline CDR1 and CDR2: MDHEN and SYDVKM. With V trimmed by 6 bases and J by 9 bases, 5 bases remained unmatched. This chain's CDR3 is CASRPGLAGAQYF. The CDR3 DNA reads as TGTGCCAGCAGGCCAGGACTAGCGGGAGCGCAGTACTTC.

This clonotype was detected many times. This sequence joins TRBV5-1 and TRBJ1-1, with D unclear. Trimming took 2 bases from V and 9 from J, leaving 11 bases between them. CDR3 size: 12 residues. Germline V gene data show CDR1 as SGHRS and CDR2 as YFSETQ. CDR3 residues: CASSLPGVQAFF. CDR3 coding DNA: TGCGCCAGCAGCTTACCGGGAGTGCAAGCTTTCTTT. The full variable domain, completed using reference TRBV5-1 and TRBJ1-1, is KAGVTQTPRYLIKTRGQQVTLSCSPISGHRSVSWYQQTPGQGLQFLFEYFSETQRNKGNFPGRFSGRQFSNSRSEMNVSTLELGDSALYLCASSLPGVQAFFGQGTRLTVV.

The J gene is TRBJ2-7, the V gene TRBV7-9, with TRBD2 matching 9 bases. The length of the CDR3 is 13 residues. The V segment lost 5 bases and the J segment 7 bases; nucleotides outside the gene matches: 6. Germline values: CDR1 SEHNR, CDR2 FQNEAQ (reference sequence). The CDR3: CASSLPLAGEQYF. The CDR3 DNA reads TGTGCCAGCAGCCTCCCACTAGCGGGTGAGCAGTACTTC.

This clonotype was picked up many times. CDR3: CASSLSGGVMNTEAFF. In DNA, the CDR3 is TGCGCCAGCAGCTTGTCGGGGGGTGTCATGAACACTGAAGCTTTCTTT. The rearrangement links TRBV5-1 to TRBJ1-1; D may be TRBD1 (5 bases). Germline loops: CDR1 SGHRS, CDR2 YFSETQ. V gave up 1 base and J gave up 0 bases, with 13 bases separating them. The CDR3 is 16 residues long.

This clonotype was counted at least ten times. V and J are TRBV7-9 and TRBJ1-2, with 10 nucleotides matching TRBD1. Germline CDR1 SEHNR, CDR2 FQNEAQ (reference sequence). This CDR3 comprises 16 residues. V dropped 5 bases and J dropped 0; count of bases not matched to a gene: 6. This chain's CDR3 is CASSHDRGLSNYGYTF. DNA of the CDR3: TGTGCCAGCAGCCACGACAGGGGGCTGTCTAACTATGGCTACACCTTC.

V gene TRBV5-1 combines with J gene TRBJ1-4, with 9 bases fitting TRBD1. Germline loops: CDR1 SGHRS, CDR2 YFSETQ. There are 15 residues in the CDR3. V shed 4 bases, J shed 7 bases, and the junction held 8 bases outside the gene matches. For the CDR3, the DNA is TGCGCCAGCAGCCTGGGACAGGGAAGAAGTGAAAAACTGTTTTTT. Amino acids: CASSLGQGRSEKLFF.